Listed below are T cell receptor beta chains from one sample, sequenced in a study of T-cell reconstitution after alpha-beta-depleted transplantation in children. TCRdb reprocessed the PCR reads with MiXCR, giving one entry per CDR3 protein. The sample holds 600,000 or so distinct CDR3 sequences, more than 20% seen once. Sequenced here: PBMCs, mostly from graft donor cells, sampled 360 days after TCRalphabeta/CD19-depleted stem cell transplant. These receptors were taken from a boy in the first two years of life who had a stem cell transplant for acute myeloid leukemia, so the T cells may come from the graft donor. Both conserved end residues are part of each CDR3. The order of the fields is V gene, CDR3 protein.

v_call: TRBV6-5
cdr3_aa: CASSYSGKNGYTF

v_call: TRBV28
cdr3_aa: CASSLTRISTDTQYF

v_call: TRBV28
cdr3_aa: CASAFKGQTLNTEAFF

v_call: TRBV20-1
cdr3_aa: CSARGLVKNIQYF

v_call: TRBV20-1
cdr3_aa: CSARDQKTEAFF

v_call: TRBV10-3
cdr3_aa: CAISEASGGKDTQYF

v_call: TRBV4-1
cdr3_aa: CASSQAAGRADTQYF

v_call: TRBV20-1
cdr3_aa: CSALGGNQPQHF

v_call: TRBV5-1
cdr3_aa: CASRSDRVSPYNEQFF

v_call: TRBV12-3/TRBV12-4
cdr3_aa: CASKTSGDNEQFF

v_call: TRBV12-3/TRBV12-4
cdr3_aa: CASSFGIDRVGYNEQFF

v_call: TRBV20-1
cdr3_aa: CSARGVRGFQETQYF

v_call: TRBV6-1
cdr3_aa: CASSRDRDADTQYF

v_call: TRBV29-1
cdr3_aa: CSVAVDRSQNTEAFF

v_call: TRBV7-9
cdr3_aa: CASSETRGQSNYGYTF

v_call: TRBV20-1
cdr3_aa: CSNGVGEEPQHF

v_call: TRBV12-3/TRBV12-4
cdr3_aa: CASSFPGPNEKLFF

v_call: TRBV12-3/TRBV12-4
cdr3_aa: CASSLSTESYEQYF

v_call: TRBV3-1
cdr3_aa: CASSQDVAYQETQYF

v_call: TRBV20-1
cdr3_aa: CSAPGQPLHWIQWAQYF

v_call: TRBV20-1
cdr3_aa: CSARVRQPGGPQYF

v_call: TRBV12-3/TRBV12-4
cdr3_aa: CASSLSGQGYEQYF

v_call: TRBV7-2
cdr3_aa: CASSRKTSGGPLYEQFF